This T cell receptor (beta chain) was sequenced during a study of T cell repertoires in ileal Crohn's disease. Study-wide background: Patients had a median approximately 7.2-year disease duration, and roughly 32% were active smokers. Study results and caveats: Clonal expansions were more frequent in active smokers than non-smokers at surgery. Clonality above 26.8% at surgery always came with endoscopic recurrence.

Regarding this clone: Its antigen is currently unknown.

TCRB immunosequencing input was five hundred nanograms of biopsy DNA per sample. Clones were read by immunoSEQ multiplex PCR, and TCRdb kept only the in-frame ones, dropping some. The sample has approximately 11,000 clones; around 70% are singletons. Time point of the sample: neoterminal ileum biopsy at postoperative endoscopy, about 6 months after surgery. The germline CDR1 and CDR2 sequences are KGHSH and LQKENI. The V gene lost 3 bases and the J gene lost 1 base, with 11 bases spanning the gap. The CDR3 spans 15 residues. V gene TRBV18 combines with J gene TRBJ2-3; no definite D call. The TCR was taken from an adult with Crohn's disease. The sequenced sample consisted of ileal tissue. CDR3 residues: CASSPRVWGTDTQYF. For the CDR3, the DNA is TGTGCCAGCTCACCTCGGGTGTGGGGCACAGATACGCAGTATTTT.